This T cell receptor beta chain was identified in a study of control samples from healthy donors and cancer patients. Clones were read by immunoSEQ multiplex PCR, and TCRdb kept only the in-frame ones, dropping some. The sample contains around 180,000 clones, about 86% of which appear only once. V lost 8 bases and J lost 7, with 18 bases in between. The CDR3 loop spans 13 amino acids. The germline CDR1 and CDR2 sequences are LNHDA and SQIVND (reference sequence). The sequence was collected from a woman in her 30s in good health. V gene TRBV19 combines with J gene TRBJ2-7, with a possible D match to TRBD2 (6 bases). Sequencing was done on a sample of blood. The CDR3 loop reads CASGGSDGVEQYF. For the CDR3, the DNA is TGTGCCAGTGGGGGGAGTGACGGGGTGGAGCAGTACTTC.